This T cell receptor beta chain came from a study of T cells in localized non-small cell lung cancer. Here immunoSEQ multiplex PCR was the method, and the copy in TCRdb shows in-frame clones only, minus some. The sample includes tens of thousands of clones, roughly nine tenths of them seen just once. Worth noting for this clone: What it recognizes is unknown.

The CDR3 runs 15 residues. The germline CDR1 and CDR2 sequences are SNHLY and FYNNEI. Trimming at V came to 7 bases and at J to 4 bases, leaving 6 bases not matched to a gene. The study's findings and limits: Heterogeneity cannot be ruled out, as sequencing used one tumor region only. Compared with tumor, uninvolved adjacent lung displayed greater T cell clonality, ranking highest overall.

The clonotype originates from a man aged 35 to 70 with stage I lung adenocarcinoma. Source: peripheral blood, taken before any cancer treatment. The chain carries TRBV2 and TRBJ2-2, with TRBD2 matching 10 bases. DNA of the CDR3: TGTGCCAGCATTTTAGGACTAGCGGTCACCGGGGAGCTGTTTTTT. This translates into CASILGLAVTGELFF.